These 6 T cell receptor beta chains share one sample of origin, sequenced in a study of blood T cell repertoires in COVID-19. Using immunoSEQ multiplex PCR, the repertoire was profiled, and TCRdb retains in-frame clones only, with some absent. The sample carries some 250,000 clones, roughly 89% recorded once. Input material: peripheral blood. The source of these receptors is a man aged 30 to 39 who had recovered from COVID-19.

CDR3: CASSKVTGQQGAQGYTF. The CDR3 DNA sequence: TGTGCCAGCAGCAAAGTGACGGGTCAACAGGGGGCGCAAGGCTACACCTTC. The chain recombines TRBV21-1 with TRBJ1-2; TRBD1 was called by the table and not checked on the DNA. TRBV21-1 is deemed a pseudogene. The CDR3 runs 17 residues.

The J gene is TRBJ2-3, the V gene TRBV6-5, with D tentatively TRBD2 (6 bases). V was clipped by 7 bases and J by 6 bases, with 14 bases between them. Germline CDR1 and CDR2: MNHEY and SVGAGI. The CDR3 totals 13 residues. The CDR3 protein is CASTNPGGDTQYF. CDR3 nucleotides: TGTGCCAGCACCAACCCTGGGGGGGATACGCAGTATTTT.

The chain recombines TRBV7-2 with TRBJ2-6, with D unclear. V dropped 2 bases and J dropped 0 bases, with 11 bases sitting between them. CDR1 and CDR2 from the germline V gene are SGHTA and FQGNSA. The CDR3 is 17 residues long. As DNA, the CDR3 is TGTGCCAGCAGCTTAAACTCCCCCTACTCTGGGGCCAACGTCCTGACTTTC. Translation gives CASSLNSPYSGANVLTF.

V usage is TRBV13 and J usage is TRBJ2-7; a weak D match, TRBD1 (5 bases). Per the germline V gene, CDR1 is PRHDT and CDR2 is FYEKMQ (reference sequence). The ends were cut back, 3 bases at V and 6 bases at J, with 9 bases in the middle. This CDR3 comprises 12 residues. The CDR3 nucleotides are TGTGCCAGCAGCTTCCAGGGATCCGAGCAGTACTTC. Residues: CASSFQGSEQYF.

The V call is TRBV18, the J call TRBJ1-5; possibly TRBD1 for D (6 bases). The CDR3 has 17 amino acids. Trimming pared 4 bases from V and 1 base from J, leaving 17 bases between. Per germline, CDR1 KGHSH and CDR2 LQKENI. Written as DNA, the CDR3 is TGTGCCAGCTCACGGGAGGGGGGAAGGGGAAGCAATCAGCCCCAGCATTTT. It is translated as CASSREGGRGSNQPQHF.

This sequence joins TRBV10-3 and TRBJ2-1; perhaps TRBD2 as D (6 bases). The germline gives CDR1 ENHRY, CDR2 SYGVKD. The V end was cut by 11 bases, the J end by 6 bases, with 20 bases between. This CDR3 region has 14 residues. The CDR3 DNA reads as TGTGCCGTATCCCGGGAGACCGCACCCAATGAGCAGTTCTTC. It codes for CAVSRETAPNEQFF.